The source of this T cell receptor beta chain is a study of monozygotic twins with inflammatory bowel disease. TCRdb reprocessed the 5' RACE reads and reports one entry per CDR3 protein, with no DNA. The sample has around 450,000 distinct CDR3 sequences. The origin of this receptor is a human donor with ulcerative colitis or Crohn's disease, or a healthy co-twin of an affected twin (not recorded which). The sample taken for sequencing was blood.

CDR3 sequence: CASSLALNRHGNEQFF. The chain couples TRBV7-2 to TRBJ2-1; TCRdb reports TRBD1, a call that lacks DNA to check it against. Germline CDR1 SGHTA, CDR2 FQGNSA. This CDR3 has 16 amino acids. Variable domain in full (rest from reference TRBV7-2 and TRBJ2-1): GAGVSQSPSNKVTEKGKDVELRCDPISGHTALYWYRQSLGQGLEFLIYFQGNSAPDKSGLPSDRFSAERTGGSVSTLTIQRTQQEDSAVYLCASSLALNRHGNEQFFGPGTRLTVL.